Sequencing of this T cell receptor (beta chain) was carried out in a study of shared clonotypes between healthy human individuals. Here immunoSEQ multiplex PCR was the method, and the copy in TCRdb shows in-frame clones only, minus some. The table shows hundreds of thousands of clones, with about three quarters occurring only once. Trimming took 5 bases from V and 9 from J, leaving 13 bases between them. Germline lookup yields CDR1 SGHTA and CDR2 FQGNSA. The CDR3 runs 12 residues. V gene TRBV7-2 combines with J gene TRBJ1-1; D is undetermined. The sequence derives from a woman in her thirties in good health. Sequenced sample: memory CD4+ T cells sorted from blood. Subset given: CD45RA-negative fraction. CDR3: CASSPGGKQAFF. The CDR3 DNA follows: TGTGCCAGCAGCCCTGGCGGAAAACAAGCTTTCTTT.